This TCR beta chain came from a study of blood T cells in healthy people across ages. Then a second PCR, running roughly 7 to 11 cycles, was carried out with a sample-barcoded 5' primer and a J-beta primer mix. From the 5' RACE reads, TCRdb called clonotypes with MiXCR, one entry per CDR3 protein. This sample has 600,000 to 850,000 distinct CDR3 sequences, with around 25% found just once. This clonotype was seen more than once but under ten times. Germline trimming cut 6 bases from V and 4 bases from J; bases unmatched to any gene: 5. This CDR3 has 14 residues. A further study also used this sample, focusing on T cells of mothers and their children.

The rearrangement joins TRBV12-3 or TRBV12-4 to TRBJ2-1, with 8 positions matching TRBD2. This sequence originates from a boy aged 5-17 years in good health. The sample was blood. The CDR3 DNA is TGTGCCAGCAGCCCGACTAGCGCGTACAATGAGCAGTTCTTC. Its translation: CASSPTSAYNEQFF.